This T cell receptor beta chain was recovered during a study of blood T cell repertoires in COVID-19. The CDR3 extends over 15 amino acids. Trimming pared 4 bases from V and 0 bases from J, leaving 11 bases between. Germline V gene lookup returns CDR1 SGHRS and CDR2 YFSETQ. The data were produced by immunoSEQ multiplex PCR, yet TCRdb's version contains in-frame clones alone and is incomplete. The data contain 400,000 to 450,000 clones, around 88% of them singletons. The chain has TRBV5-1 and TRBJ1-3; the D gene is possibly TRBD1 (6 bases). The origin of this receptor is a woman in her 50s with COVID-19, enrolled during active disease. The sequencing input was peripheral blood. The CDR3 here is CASSPSTGSGNTIYF. The CDR3, as DNA: TGCGCCAGCAGCCCTTCGACAGGCTCTGGAAACACCATATATTTT.